Included here is one T cell receptor beta chain sequence, with context. This record comes from a study of blood T cell repertoires in COVID-19. The overall study: Both acute and convalescent COVID-19 samples were obtained from the United States, Italy and Spain. T cells, B-cell-depleted T cells, or PBMCs supplied cDNA or gDNA.

Original handling: From reference gene primer amplification, estimates of nucleated cell counts were derived. Profiling relied on immunoSEQ multiplex PCR, and the TCRdb table lists in-frame clones only, not all of them. The DNA was the basis for D and trimming; V, J and clone size are from that table. The table has about 83,000 clones, about 83% seen once; the top ten hold roughly 8%. This TCR derives from a man between 45 and 60 years old with active COVID-19. The specimen was peripheral blood.

In DNA form, the CDR3 reads TGTGCCAGCATCGTCGGGCACGGGGGAGAGACCCAGTACTTC. It is translated as CASIVGHGGETQYF. The J gene is TRBJ2-5, the V gene TRBV5-6; maybe TRBD2 (6 bases). This CDR3 contains 14 residues. Germline lookup yields CDR1 SGHDT and CDR2 YYEEEE. Trimming took off 6 bases at V and 4 bases at J, with 16 bases between the two ends.